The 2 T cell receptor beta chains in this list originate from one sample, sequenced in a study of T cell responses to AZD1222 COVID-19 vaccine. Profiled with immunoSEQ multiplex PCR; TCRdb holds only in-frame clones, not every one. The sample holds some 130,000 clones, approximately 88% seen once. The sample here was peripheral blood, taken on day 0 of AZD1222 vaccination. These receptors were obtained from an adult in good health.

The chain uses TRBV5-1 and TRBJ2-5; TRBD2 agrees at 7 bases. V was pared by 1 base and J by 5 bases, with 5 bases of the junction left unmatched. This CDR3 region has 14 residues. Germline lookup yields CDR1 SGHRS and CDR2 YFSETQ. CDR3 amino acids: CASSLYGGSETQYF. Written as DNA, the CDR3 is TGCGCCAGCAGCTTGTACGGCGGGAGCGAGACCCAGTACTTC. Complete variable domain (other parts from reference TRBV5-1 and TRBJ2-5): KAGVTQTPRYLIKTRGQQVTLSCSPISGHRSVSWYQQTPGQGLQFLFEYFSETQRNKGNFPGRFSGRQFSNSRSEMNVSTLELGDSALYLCASSLYGGSETQYFGPGTRLLVL.

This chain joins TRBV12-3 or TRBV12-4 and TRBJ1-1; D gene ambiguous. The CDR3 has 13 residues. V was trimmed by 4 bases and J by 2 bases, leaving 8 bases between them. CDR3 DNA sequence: TGTGCCAGCAGTTCTGGAGACAACACTGAAGCTTTCTTT. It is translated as CASSSGDNTEAFF.